This TCR beta chain was sequenced during a study of cytomegalovirus exposure and HLA in healthy donors. The study sampled nominally healthy donors, though unrecorded immune exposures were likely. The CDR3 has 17 residues. Germline values: CDR1 MNHEY, CDR2 SMNVEV (reference sequence). After removal of 2 bases from V and 1 base from J, the junction contained 9 bases not matched to a gene. Study conclusions and caveats: TCR beta sequences reportedly predicted most subjects' HLA-A and HLA-B alleles accurately.

The PCR ran on 60 Vbeta and 13 Jbeta primers. In the authors' workflow: Later work found around 72 million unique TCR beta chains, with 9 million to 13 million shared. TCRdb's copy holds only in-frame clones and misses some; the assay was immunoSEQ multiplex PCR. Clone size and the V and J calls come from that table; the DNA yielded D and trimming. The sample contains more than 150,000 clones, around 80% of which appear only once. With regard to this clone: As yet, its antigen is unknown.

The V gene is TRBV27, the J gene TRBJ2-3; TRBD2 agrees at 7 bases. The sequence was obtained from a girl under 18 in good health and CMV-seropositive. Sequencing was carried out using PBMCs. CDR3 DNA: TGTGCCAGCAGTTTAGTTTACGGCGGGAGAGGCACAGATACGCAGTATTTT. Translated, it gives CASSLVYGGRGTDTQYF.